The 32 T cell receptor beta chains below all came from one sample that was sequenced in a study of technical replicates of blood from a handful of donors. The protocol was immunoSEQ multiplex PCR, while the TCRdb copy is restricted to in-frame clones and leaves out a portion. The sample has approximately 73,000 clones, 95% to 98% seen once. Input material: T cells isolated from PBMCs. The receptors were sampled from a human donor in good health.

The V and J genes are TRBV7-3 and TRBJ2-1; TRBD2 agrees at 9 bases. The length of the CDR3 is 14 residues. Germline V gives CDR1 SGHTA, CDR2 FQGTGA. The V and J ends lost 2 bases and 5 bases, in that order; junction bases with no gene match: 1. The CDR3 spells CASSLAGGHNEQFF. The DNA of the CDR3 is TGTGCCAGCAGCTTAGCGGGAGGGCACAATGAGCAGTTCTTC.

The chain carries TRBV2 and TRBJ1-1; 9 positions match TRBD1. There are 17 residues in the CDR3. The V and J ends lost 10 bases and 2 bases, in that order; junction bases with no gene match: 17. Germline CDR1 and CDR2: SNHLY and FYNNEI. DNA for the CDR3: TGTGCCACCCAAGGGTGGACAGGGGAGGGCATCAACACTGAAGCTTTCTTT. Translated: CATQGWTGEGINTEAFF.

The rearrangement joins TRBV4-2 to TRBJ2-3; 9 positions agree with TRBD2. Trimming cost V 0 bases and J 3 bases; bases outside gene matches: 4. The CDR3 has 16 amino acids. Germline V lookup: CDR1 LGHNA, CDR2 YNFKEQ. In DNA form, the CDR3 reads TGTGCCAGCAGCCAAGAGCCCAGCGGGAGGACAGATACGCAGTATTTT. It yields the protein CASSQEPSGRTDTQYF.

The chain links TRBV4-1 to TRBJ2-7; D uncertain. The CDR3 loop spans 12 amino acids. V gave up 0 bases and J gave up 6 bases, with 6 bases separating them. Germline CDR1 is MGHRA and CDR2 is YSYEKL. Here the CDR3 DNA reads TGCGCCAGCAGCCAAGATTTCAGCGAGCAGTACTTC. This sequence encodes CASSQDFSEQYF.

This clone was observed once. The chain carries TRBV18 and TRBJ2-5; TRBD2 aligns across 14 bases. V lost 3 bases to trimming and J lost 4 bases; unmatched junction nucleotides: 7. CDR3 length: 17 residues. Germline V gene data show CDR1 as KGHSH and CDR2 as LQKENI. CDR3 in amino acids: CASSPIIGLAGGETQYF. The CDR3 DNA is TGTGCCAGCTCACCGATTATAGGACTAGCGGGAGGAGAGACCCAGTACTTC.

The chain joins TRBV5-6 to TRBJ2-1, with 9 bases fitting TRBD2. The V gene end was trimmed by 3 bases and the J gene end by 4 bases; junction bases not matched to a gene: 8. The CDR3 is 16 amino acids. Germline V CDR1 and CDR2: SGHDT, YYEEEE. The chain's CDR3 is CASSWGLAGVYNEQFF. The CDR3 DNA sequence: TGTGCCAGCAGCTGGGGACTAGCAGGAGTTTACAATGAGCAGTTCTTC. Complete variable domain (other parts from reference TRBV5-6 and TRBJ2-1): DAGVTQSPTHLIKTRGQQVTLRCSPKSGHDTVSWYQQALGQGPQFIFQYYEEEERQRGNFPDRFSGHQFPNYSSELNVNALLLGDSALYLCASSWGLAGVYNEQFFGPGTRLTVL.

The rearrangement uses TRBV28 and TRBJ2-5; a possible D gene is TRBD2 (5 bases). The length of the CDR3 is 8 residues. Looked up from germline, CDR1 is MDHEN and CDR2 is SYDVKM. The CDR3 sequence: CGAGTQYF. The CDR3 DNA reads as TGTGGGGCGGGGACCCAGTACTTC.

The chain couples TRBV5-5 to TRBJ1-4; D perhaps matches TRBD1 (5 bases). This CDR3 contains 14 residues. V was clipped by 2 bases and J by 8 bases, with 13 bases between them. In germline, CDR1 is SGHKS, CDR2 YYEKEE (reference sequence). CDR3 bases: TGTGCCAGCAGCTTTTTCCAGGGAAACGAAAAACTGTTTTTT. It yields the protein CASSFFQGNEKLFF.

The CDR3 loop reads CASSQEGLLDEGYTF. The DNA of the CDR3 is TGTGCCAGCAGCCAAGAAGGCCTTCTAGACGAGGGCTACACCTTC. This chain links TRBV4-2 with TRBJ1-2; D gene ambiguous. The length of the CDR3 is 15 residues. Germline-derived CDR1 and CDR2 are LGHNA and YNFKEQ. The ends were cut back, 0 bases at V and 8 bases at J, with 16 bases in the middle.

The chain carries TRBV30 and TRBJ1-5; the D gene is possibly TRBD1 (6 bases). This CDR3 comprises 14 residues. V lost 0 bases and J 7 bases, leaving 13 bases between the germline ends. Germline V gene sequence: CDR1 GTSNPN, CDR2 SVGIG (reference sequence). The CDR3 reads CAWSVGGGFQPQHF. CDR3 sequence (DNA): TGTGCCTGGAGTGTAGGGGGTGGATTCCAGCCCCAGCATTTT.

V and J are TRBV2 and TRBJ1-5, with D tentatively TRBD1 (6 bases). Deletions cut 6 bases from V and 7 bases from J, with 19 bases between. Germline V gene data show CDR1 as SNHLY and CDR2 as FYNNEI. This CDR3 is built from 15 residues. The CDR3, as DNA: TGTGCCAGCAGACTCGGATCAGGGGCACGGCAGCCCCAGCATTTT. Translated: CASRLGSGARQPQHF.

This chain links TRBV30 with TRBJ2-7; D is possibly TRBD2 (5 bases). Trimming took off 0 bases at V and 6 bases at J, with 6 bases between the two ends. The CDR3 is made up of 11 amino acids. The germline V gene has CDR1 GTSNPN and CDR2 SVGIG (reference sequence). CDR3 sequence (DNA): TGTGCCTGGAGTGTAGGGAGCGAGCAGTACTTC. Its translation is CAWSVGSEQYF.

This chain uses TRBV7-2 with TRBJ2-3; D ambiguous. The V and J ends lost 3 bases and 4 bases respectively, with 17 bases between them. The germline V gene encodes CDR1 SGHTA and CDR2 FQGNSA. This CDR3 comprises 16 residues. The CDR3 bases are TGTGCCAGCAGCTTCGGAGCGCTAACTATCCCAGATACGCAGTATTTT. Its protein is CASSFGALTIPDTQYF.

The chain employs TRBV13 and TRBJ1-1; D gene unclear. Trimming took 1 base from V and 1 from J, leaving 7 bases between them. The germline gives CDR1 PRHDT, CDR2 FYEKMQ (reference sequence). The CDR3 spans 14 residues. CDR3 protein: CASSLESENTEAFF. Here the CDR3 DNA reads TGTGCCAGCAGCTTAGAGAGTGAGAACACTGAAGCTTTCTTT.

The chain uses TRBV4-1 and TRBJ1-5, with D maybe TRBD1 (5 bases). Germline values: CDR1 MGHRA, CDR2 YSYEKL. The V and J ends lost 0 bases and 5 bases respectively, with 11 bases between them. The CDR3 loop spans 15 amino acids. The CDR3 reads CASSQDGGGYQPQHF. DNA of the CDR3: TGCGCCAGCAGCCAAGATGGGGGGGGGTATCAGCCCCAGCATTTT.

The chain combines TRBV19 with TRBJ1-1; 10 nucleotides align to TRBD1. The V gene's germline CDR1 is LNHDA and CDR2 SQIVND (reference sequence). This CDR3 is built from 15 residues. V dropped 6 bases and J dropped 1; count of bases not matched to a gene: 5. This CDR3 reads CASRRGDRGNTEAFF. The CDR3 region has the DNA TGTGCCAGTAGGCGTGGGGACAGGGGGAACACTGAAGCTTTCTTT.

The sample holds many counts of this clone. The chain has TRBV30 and TRBJ1-1; 9 positions agree with TRBD1. The germline CDR1 and CDR2 sequences are GTSNPN and SVGIG (reference sequence). V lost 0 bases to trimming and J lost 8 bases; unmatched junction nucleotides: 1. The CDR3 covers 12 residues. CDR3 sequence reads: CAWSVQGAEAFF. Written as DNA, the CDR3 is TGTGCCTGGAGTGTACAGGGGGCGGAAGCTTTCTTT.

This chain joins TRBV6-1 and TRBJ1-1; the D gene is possibly TRBD1 (5 bases). CDR3 length: 15 amino acids. From germline, CDR1 is MNHNS and CDR2 SASEGT. V lost 5 bases to trimming and J lost 2 bases, with 15 bases between them. For the CDR3, the DNA is TGTGCCAGCAGTTTCCAGGGTGGGTTTAACACTGAAGCTTTCTTT. Its protein is CASSFQGGFNTEAFF.

The J gene is TRBJ1-2, the V gene TRBV28; tentatively, D is TRBD1 (5 bases). The ends were cut back, 6 bases at V and 5 bases at J, with 7 bases in the middle. This CDR3 is 11 amino acids long. The germline gives CDR1 MDHEN, CDR2 SYDVKM. The DNA of the CDR3 is TGTGCCAGCAGGCGGGGGTATGGCTACACCTTC. The encoded protein is CASRRGYGYTF.

The V gene is TRBV7-2, the J gene TRBJ2-5, with 9 bases aligning to TRBD1. The germline CDR1 and CDR2 sequences are SGHTA and FQGNSA. The CDR3 spans 14 residues. The J segment lost 4 bases and the V segment lost 4 bases, leaving 4 bases of the junction unmatched. The DNA for the CDR3 is TGTGCCAGCAGCTCGAGACAGGGGGTAGAGACCCAGTACTTC. This codes for CASSSRQGVETQYF.

The V gene is TRBV7-6, the J gene TRBJ2-7, with D possibly being TRBD2 (5 bases). V was trimmed by 2 bases and J by 1 base, leaving 15 bases between them. The CDR3 extends over 16 amino acids. Germline V gene sequence: CDR1 SGHVS, CDR2 FNYEAQ. CDR3 region: CASSLSSSGWSYEQYF. CDR3 nucleotide sequence: TGTGCCAGCAGCTTAAGTTCCTCGGGATGGTCCTACGAGCAGTACTTC.

CDR3 loop: CASSLYTAYEQYF. CDR3 nucleotides: TGTGCCAGCAGCTTGTATACAGCCTACGAGCAGTACTTC. This chain links TRBV5-4 with TRBJ2-7; no clear D gene. Germline lookup yields CDR1 SGHNT and CDR2 YYREEE (reference sequence). This CDR3 comprises 13 residues. Trimming cost V 1 base and J 2 bases, with 7 bases left between them.

The chain joins TRBV9 to TRBJ2-7; 7 bases line up with TRBD1. J gave up 2 bases and V 4 bases, and 6 bases lay outside the gene matches. Germline-derived CDR1 and CDR2 are SGDLS and YYNGEE. This CDR3 region has 14 residues. For the CDR3, the DNA is TGTGCCAGCAGCCCCGGGACAGTCCCCTACGAGCAGTACTTC. Protein product: CASSPGTVPYEQYF.

The chain recombines TRBV6-6 with TRBJ2-4, with 9 bases that match TRBD1. Per germline, CDR1 MNHNY and CDR2 SVGAGI (reference sequence). The trim removed 4 bases at V and 6 bases at J, leaving 7 bases unmatched. This CDR3 contains 15 residues. Here the CDR3 DNA reads TGTGCCAGCAGTTTAGGGTGGGGACAGGGAAACATTCAGTACTTC. Encoded protein: CASSLGWGQGNIQYF.

V gene TRBV7-9 combines with J gene TRBJ1-2; TRBD1 agrees at 8 bases. The CDR3 loop spans 13 amino acids. Trimming cost V 1 base and J 8 bases; bases outside gene matches: 3. Germline CDR1 SEHNR, CDR2 FQNEAQ (reference sequence). For the CDR3, the DNA is TGTGCCAGCAGCTTAGGGGCAGGGGGCGGCTACACCTTC. It is translated as CASSLGAGGGYTF.

This chain links TRBV27 with TRBJ2-1, with 13 bases that match TRBD2. Per the germline V gene, CDR1 is MNHEY and CDR2 is SMNVEV (reference sequence). The CDR3 consists of 16 residues. V was pared by 4 bases and J by 6 bases, with 6 bases of the junction left unmatched. CDR3 sequence (DNA): TGTGCCAGCAGTTCTGCACTAGCGGGAGGGCGCAATGAGCAGTTCTTC. Residues: CASSSALAGGRNEQFF.

The chain combines TRBV6-4 with TRBJ2-4, with TRBD2 identical over 8 bases. V shed 0 bases and J 0 bases; nucleotides not matched to a gene: 7. The CDR3 runs 18 residues. Germline CDR1 MRHNA, CDR2 SNTAGT. The chain's CDR3 is CASSDSRSLAGAKNIQYF. CDR3 DNA sequence: TGTGCCAGCAGTGACTCTAGAAGTCTAGCGGGAGCCAAAAACATTCAGTACTTC.

The chain is built from TRBV5-6 and TRBJ2-7, with 8 bases aligning to TRBD1. The CDR3 sequence is 14 residues long. V was pared by 1 base and J by 2 bases, with 2 bases of the junction left unmatched. Germline assignment: CDR1 SGHDT and CDR2 YYEEEE. This CDR3 is CASSLKTGAYEQYF. CDR3 DNA sequence: TGTGCCAGCAGCTTGAAGACAGGGGCCTACGAGCAGTACTTC.

The chain employs TRBV11-2 and TRBJ2-7; possibly TRBD2 for D (6 bases). This CDR3 has 15 residues. From germline, CDR1 is SGHAT and CDR2 FQNNGV. Trimming pared 4 bases from V and 3 bases from J, leaving 16 bases between. In DNA, the CDR3 is TGTGCCAGCAGCTCCCCCGCTGGAGGGAACTACGAGCAGTACTTC. Amino acid sequence: CASSSPAGGNYEQYF.

This rearrangement joins TRBV10-3 to TRBJ1-2, with 9 bases that match TRBD1. This CDR3 region has 14 residues. The V gene's germline CDR1 is ENHRY and CDR2 SYGVKD. After removal of 7 bases from V and 4 bases from J, the junction contained 7 bases not matched to a gene. The CDR3 DNA follows: TGTGCCATCACCGGGGACAGGGACCTCTATGGCTACACCTTC. Its protein product is CAITGDRDLYGYTF.

The rearrangement uses TRBV19 and TRBJ1-1; weak D call: TRBD1 (6 bases). The germline V and J ends were trimmed by 7 bases and 4 bases, with 16 bases remaining between them. The CDR3 spans 14 residues. Germline values: CDR1 LNHDA, CDR2 SQIVND (reference sequence). The CDR3, as DNA: TGTGCCAGTAACTCGGGGGGCGCGGGCACTGAAGCTTTCTTT. Translated, it gives CASNSGGAGTEAFF.

V gene TRBV29-1 combines with J gene TRBJ2-7; perhaps TRBD1 as D (6 bases). The CDR3 length is 11 residues. Between the trimmed V and J ends, which lost 6 bases and 7 bases, there was a span of 13 bases. CDR1 is SQVTM, CDR2 ANQGSEA, per germline. The DNA for the CDR3 is TGCAGCGTCCGGGACAACCCAGAGCAGTACTTC. This encodes CSVRDNPEQYF.